This TCR beta chain stems from a study of T-cell memory formation after mild COVID-19. The trim removed 4 bases at V and 4 bases at J, leaving 8 bases unmatched. Germline V gene data show CDR1 as LGHDT and CDR2 as YNNKEL (reference sequence). This CDR3 spans 16 amino acids. There are many counts of this clonotype. TCRdb reanalysed the 5' RACE reads using MiXCR and keeps one entry per CDR3 protein. Of hundreds of thousands of distinct CDR3 sequences detected, 15% to 20% appear once; the ten largest clones hold more than 20%. V and J are TRBV3-1 and TRBJ2-5; 11 bases are shared with TRBD2. Sequenced input: PBMCs or a T cell subset sorted from them (not recorded which). The sequence came from a man younger than 30 who had mild COVID-19 (a few samples of this study predate the infection). Cell type and time point are not known. CDR3: CASSPGGLAGRETQYF. In nucleotides, the CDR3 is TGTGCCAGCAGCCCAGGAGGACTAGCGGGCAGAGAGACCCAGTACTTC.